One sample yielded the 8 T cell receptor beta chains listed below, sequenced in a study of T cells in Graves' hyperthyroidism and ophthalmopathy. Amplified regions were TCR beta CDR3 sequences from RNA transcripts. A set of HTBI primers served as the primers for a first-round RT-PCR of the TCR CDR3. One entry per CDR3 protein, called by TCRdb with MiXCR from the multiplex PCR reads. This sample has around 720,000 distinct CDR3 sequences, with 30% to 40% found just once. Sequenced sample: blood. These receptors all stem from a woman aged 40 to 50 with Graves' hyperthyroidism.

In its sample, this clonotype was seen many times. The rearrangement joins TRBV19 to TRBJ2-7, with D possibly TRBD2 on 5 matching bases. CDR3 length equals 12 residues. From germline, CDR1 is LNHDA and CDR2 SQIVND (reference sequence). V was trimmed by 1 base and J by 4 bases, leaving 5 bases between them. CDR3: CASSIGGYEQYF. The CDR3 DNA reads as TGTGCCAGTAGTATAGGCGGGTACGAGCAGTACTTC.

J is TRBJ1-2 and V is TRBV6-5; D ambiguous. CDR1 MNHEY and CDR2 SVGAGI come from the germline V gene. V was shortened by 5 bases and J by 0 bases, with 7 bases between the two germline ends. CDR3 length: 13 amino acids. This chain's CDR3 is CASSDTTNYGYTF. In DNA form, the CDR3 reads TGTGCCAGCAGTGACACCACTAACTATGGCTACACCTTC.

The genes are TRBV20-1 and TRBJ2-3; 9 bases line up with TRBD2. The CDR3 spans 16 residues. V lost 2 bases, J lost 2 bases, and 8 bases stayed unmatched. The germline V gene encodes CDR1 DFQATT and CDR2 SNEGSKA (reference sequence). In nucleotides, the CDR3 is TGCAGTGCTAGACCGCTGCTAGCGGGGAACACAGATACGCAGTATTTT. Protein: CSARPLLAGNTDTQYF.

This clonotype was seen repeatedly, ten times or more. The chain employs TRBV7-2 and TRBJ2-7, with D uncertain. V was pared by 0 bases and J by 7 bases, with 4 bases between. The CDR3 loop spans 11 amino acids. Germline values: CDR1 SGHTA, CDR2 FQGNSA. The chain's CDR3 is CASSLAPEQYF. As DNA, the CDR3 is TGTGCCAGCAGCTTAGCCCCTGAGCAGTACTTC.

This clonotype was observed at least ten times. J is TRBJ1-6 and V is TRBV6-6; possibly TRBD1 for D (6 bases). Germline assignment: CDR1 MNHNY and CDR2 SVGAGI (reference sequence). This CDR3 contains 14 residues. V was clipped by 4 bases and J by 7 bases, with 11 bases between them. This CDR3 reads CASSFRTENSPLHF. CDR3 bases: TGTGCCAGCAGTTTCAGGACAGAGAATTCACCCCTCCACTTT.

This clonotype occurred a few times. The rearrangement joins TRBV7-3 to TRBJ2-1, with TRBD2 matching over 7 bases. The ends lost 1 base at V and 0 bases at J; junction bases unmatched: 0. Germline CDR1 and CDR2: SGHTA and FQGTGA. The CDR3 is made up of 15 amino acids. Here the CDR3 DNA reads TGTGCCAGCAGCTTAAGCGGGAGCTCCTACAATGAGCAGTTCTTC. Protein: CASSLSGSSYNEQFF. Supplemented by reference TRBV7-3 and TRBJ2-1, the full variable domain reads GAGVSQTPSNKVTEKGKYVELRCDPISGHTALYWYRQSLGQGPEFLIYFQGTGAADDSGLPNDRFFAVRPEGSVSTLKIQRTERGDSAVYLCASSLSGSSYNEQFFGPGTRLTVL.

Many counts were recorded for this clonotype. The chain's CDR3 is CASSLIDSYNSPLHF. The CDR3 region has the DNA TGTGCCAGCAGCTTGATTGACAGTTATAATTCACCCCTCCACTTT. The chain carries TRBV5-4 and TRBJ1-6; weak D call: TRBD1 (5 bases). Trimming took 1 base from V and 4 from J, leaving 9 bases between them. The germline V gene has CDR1 SGHNT and CDR2 YYREEE (reference sequence). The CDR3 length is 15 residues.

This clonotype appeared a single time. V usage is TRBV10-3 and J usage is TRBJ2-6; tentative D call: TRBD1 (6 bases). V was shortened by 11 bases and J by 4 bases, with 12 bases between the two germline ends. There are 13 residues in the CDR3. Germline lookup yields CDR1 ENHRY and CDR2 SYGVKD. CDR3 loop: CAAAGQGANVLTF. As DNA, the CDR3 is TGTGCCGCCGCCGGACAGGGGGCCAACGTCCTGACTTTC.